A selection of T cell receptor beta chains follows, all from one sample in a study of T cell responses to AZD1222 COVID-19 vaccine. Measured with immunoSEQ multiplex PCR; TCRdb has only the in-frame clones, and not every one. The data show tens of thousands of clones, with about 90% seen just once and roughly 1.3% held by the top ten. The specimen comprised peripheral blood, sampled 28 days after the second AZD1222 dose. These receptors were obtained from an adult who received the AZD1222 COVID-19 vaccine. Each CDR3 is given with its conserved first and last residue. Each record gives: V gene, clone size, J gene, D gene, CDR3 DNA, CDR3 protein. A D gene is named only where the DNA matches it firmly. Size tells how often a clone was seen (once, few, many) or the class of an expanded clone, and some rows leave it out.

v_call: TRBV7-3
clone_size: NA
j_call: TRBJ2-2
d_call: TRBD2
cdr3_nt: TGTGCCAGCAGCTTGACTAGCGGGAGTTCGGTCACCGGGGAGCTGTTTTTT
cdr3_aa: CASSLTSGSSVTGELFF

v_call: TRBV19
clone_size: NA
j_call: TRBJ1-5
d_call: NA
cdr3_nt: TGTGCCAGTAGTATGGGCTCCGGTGGTAGTCAGCCCCAGCATTTT
cdr3_aa: CASSMGSGGSQPQHF

v_call: TRBV5-8
clone_size: NA
j_call: TRBJ1-5
d_call: TRBD1
cdr3_nt: TGTGCCAGCAGCGGCGGGACAGGTCCTCAGCCCCAGCATTTT
cdr3_aa: CASSGGTGPQPQHF

v_call: TRBV7-9
clone_size: NA
j_call: TRBJ1-1
d_call: NA
cdr3_nt: TGTGCCAGCAGCTCCAGGGTTCGGGGTGAAGCTTTCTTT
cdr3_aa: CASSSRVRGEAFF

v_call: TRBV5-5
clone_size: NA
j_call: TRBJ1-5
d_call: TRBD1
cdr3_nt: TGTGCCAGCAGGTCCGGGACAGGGGGCAATCAGCCCCAGCATTTT
cdr3_aa: CASRSGTGGNQPQHF

v_call: TRBV27
clone_size: NA
j_call: TRBJ2-7
d_call: TRBD2
cdr3_nt: TGTGCCAGCACACCACTAGCGGGAGGCTCCTACGAGCAGTACTTC
cdr3_aa: CASTPLAGGSYEQYF

v_call: TRBV7-2
clone_size: NA
j_call: TRBJ2-5
d_call: NA
cdr3_nt: TGTGCCAGCAGCCCCGCCGGGACTGCCGTTCCACAAGAGACCCAGTACTTC
cdr3_aa: CASSPAGTAVPQETQYF

v_call: TRBV29-1
clone_size: NA
j_call: TRBJ1-5
d_call: NA
cdr3_nt: TGCAGCGTTGCGGGGCCCGGGCAGCCCCAGCATTTT
cdr3_aa: CSVAGPGQPQHF

v_call: TRBV3-1/TRBV3-2
clone_size: few
j_call: TRBJ1-6
d_call: NA
cdr3_nt: TGTGCCAGCAGCCAAGTACCGGGAGCCTATAATTCACCCCTCCACTTT
cdr3_aa: CASSQVPGAYNSPLHF

v_call: TRBV5-1
clone_size: NA
j_call: TRBJ1-2
d_call: TRBD1
cdr3_nt: TGCGCCAGCAGCGCCTCGGGACAGAACTATGGCTACACCTTC
cdr3_aa: CASSASGQNYGYTF

v_call: TRBV5-1
clone_size: NA
j_call: TRBJ1-4
d_call: NA
cdr3_nt: TGCGCCAGCAGCTTGACAGGCCTGGGTGAAAAACTGTTTTTT
cdr3_aa: CASSLTGLGEKLFF